This T cell receptor beta chain was sequenced for a study of blood T cell repertoires in COVID-19. This clone has a handful of counts. TCRdb's table, derived via immunoSEQ multiplex PCR, lists solely in-frame clones and lacks some. The profile shows tens of thousands of clones, around 84% of them singletons. This CDR3 contains 15 residues. V shed 2 bases, J shed 6 bases, and the junction held 7 bases outside the gene matches. Germline CDR1 SGHRS, CDR2 YFSETQ. The V call is TRBV5-1, the J call TRBJ2-2, with TRBD2 matching over 7 bases. The TCR was taken from a human donor in a cohort sampled during active COVID-19. The specimen sequenced was peripheral blood. CDR3 DNA: TGCGCCAGCAGCTTCCTGCGCGGGAGTGCCGGGGAGCTGTTTTTT. This codes for CASSFLRGSAGELFF.